Sequencing of this T cell receptor beta chain was carried out in a study of sequential checkpoint blockade in melanoma. This clone was detected a few times. The sample's treatment: randomized to nivolumab then ipilimumab (arm A) or the reverse (arm B). Clones were sequenced by immunoSEQ multiplex PCR, and TCRdb holds only the in-frame ones, with some missing. The top ten hold under 35% of the sample, which has roughly 3,800 clones, more than 30% seen once. The germline gives CDR1 MDHEN, CDR2 SYDVKM. The V end was cut by 9 bases, the J end by 7 bases, with 19 bases between. The CDR3 is 13 amino acids. This clonotype originated in a human donor with melanoma. This rearrangement joins TRBV28 to TRBJ2-7; weak D call: TRBD1 (5 bases). Here the sequenced sample was tumor tissue (inferred from file names), taken from a patient given nivolumab and ipilimumab in sequence. CDR3 amino acids: CASLRGGRLEQYF. CDR3 nucleotides: TGTGCCAGTCTTAGGGGCGGCCGATTAGAGCAGTACTTC.